The clone carrying this TCR beta chain was seen a single time. The source of the sample is a study of human thymus T cells. Method: immunoSEQ multiplex PCR; TCRdb's copy keeps in-frame clones and lacks some. Of under 150,000 clones listed, around 94% are singletons. Thymic samples were excised during corrective heart operations. The ends were cut back, 5 bases at V and 3 bases at J, with 19 bases in the middle. The CDR3 is 17 residues long. Per the germline V gene, CDR1 is LGHNT and CDR2 is FRNRAP. Sequences were obtained from thymus tissue. The rearrangement joins TRBV12-5 to TRBJ2-2; the D is unclear. This clonotype originated in a boy in the first two years of life with a congenital heart defect but otherwise immunologically healthy. The CDR3 here is CASGLEKWNDYTGELFF. The CDR3, as DNA: TGTGCTAGTGGTCTAGAAAAGTGGAATGATTACACCGGGGAGCTGTTTTTT.